Reported below is one T cell receptor (beta chain). The target of this receptor is not known. No base quality information exists; no much larger clone differs at one position. The data belong to a study of shared clonotypes between healthy human individuals (dated by TCRdb to about 2020). About the study as a whole: A couple of women and a few men aged 18 to 49 years were included in the cohort. For each donor, CD4 naive and CD4 memory were each run on three plates, CD8 naive on two plates, and CD8 memory on one plate. Per donor, leukapheresis produced somewhere between about 0.85 and 10 billion PBMCs. To increase sequencing depth and limit assay-specific biases, TCR repertoire library preparation and sequencing were carried out by different laboratories using diverse techniques. The study deeply sequenced blood TCR repertoires of about five healthy adults to estimate repertoire size and the extent of clonotype sharing between individuals.

V and J lose 3 bases and 0 bases, and a span of 6 bases separates them. The germline V gene (reference sequence) gives CDR1 as GTSNPN and CDR2 as SVGIG. There are 14 amino acids in the CDR3, from cysteine to phenylalanine inclusive. This entry keeps only the CDR3 DNA: 42 bases, framed from base 1. Using the deep immunoSEQ assay, TCR CDR3 regions were amplified from genomic DNA by multiplex PCR. Extracted genomic DNA from each cell subset was distributed evenly across all wells of several immunoSEQ 96-well plates, and each plate was treated as a replicate. For sorted subsets, about 200 ng genomic DNA, equal to tens of thousands of T cell genomes, was loaded into each replicate PCR. Purified libraries were measured with a Qubit 3.0 fluorometer, size-checked on a Bioanalyzer 2100, and measured again with the KAPA Library Quantification kit. Every immunoSEQ 96-well plate was sequenced on a dedicated single-read 150-cycle Illumina NextSeq 550 flow cell. On the authors' methods: Because the immunoSEQ output held only junctional sequences and lacked quality scores, the filtering could not match the filtering applied to full-length reads. To assign V/J genes and CDR3, sequences were annotated against IMGT germline references using PyIR, a Python wrapper for IgBLAST v1.9. Reads were removed for weak V/J assignments (E-value above 1e-6), missing CDR3, stop codons, out-of-frame junctions, or ambiguous translated residues. V3J clonotypes were defined by identical inferred V gene, J gene, and CDR3 amino acid sequence. Percentage overlap between repertoires was calculated by dividing the number of shared unique clonotypes by the size of the smaller repertoire. Richness of each repertoire was evaluated using RTK rarefaction, the Chao1 estimator, and Recon v2.1 estimates of unobserved clonotypes. OLGA was used to compute generation probabilities for all TCRbeta clonotypes that the gDNA method yielded from four donors. Held by TCRdb, this immuneACCESS table contains in-frame sequences only and omits some clones. Under half of the omission traces to an unresolved V gene where checked; the cause of the rest is unknown. V and J calls and clone size follow that table, whereas D and trimming were derived from the DNA. A total of millions of clones appear in this sample, roughly 94% of them only once. Roughly 1.1% of the sample is taken by the ten largest.

General study outcomes and caveats: Pairwise subsampling led to the expectation that sequencing depth would affect the degree of clonotype sharing among donors. Clonotypes shared by all four sorted-subset donors showed higher generation probabilities than non-shared clonotypes. Only blood was sampled, and tissue TCR repertoires likely differ from those in blood. Naive subsets generally had larger estimated clonotype richness than memory subsets. Across a few donors, approximately 5% of naive CD4, roughly 3.4% of naive CD8, 2.3% of memory CD4, and approximately 0.4% of memory CD8 clonotypes were shared. Rarefaction of sorted-subset datasets indicated incomplete sequencing despite the large sequencing depth. The genetic and exposure-history diversity represented was limited by the small number of donors.

CD8 naive samples were CD45RO-negative cells positively selected for CCR7, giving a CD45RA+CCR7+ population that excluded TemRA cells. Healthy HIV-negative adults with no recently reported acute infections or vaccinations were included as donors. Every donor was a Caucasian adult residing in Nashville, Tennessee, USA. Blood was collected by leukapheresis, and PBMCs were isolated by Ficoll-Histopaque density gradient centrifugation and then cryopreserved in liquid nitrogen vapor phase. Purity and quantity of every magnetically sorted T cell population were checked by analytical flow cytometry. From each sorted fraction, genomic DNA was isolated and quantified by UV absorbance on a Nanodrop 2000c.

The sequence links TRBV30 to TRBJ1-6; the D gene remains uncertain. The specimen was naive CD8+ T cells sorted from blood. The cell subset or site label corresponds to: CD45RA+CCR7+. The source of this sequence is a man aged 18 to 30 in good health. The CDR3 reads CAWRPISYNSPLHF. Read as DNA, the sequence is TGTGCCTGGAGACCCATCTCCTATAATTCACCCCTCCACTTT.